Following are 32 T cell receptor beta chains from one sample sequenced in a study of blood T cell repertoires in COVID-19. Only in-frame clones appear in the TCRdb table, and some are missing; sequencing was by immunoSEQ multiplex PCR. The table lists 90,000 to 120,000 clones, about three quarters of them singletons, with roughly 4.3% in the top ten. The sample comprised peripheral blood. The receptors stem from a man aged 70-80 years with acute or convalescent COVID-19.

The rearrangement links TRBV5-6 to TRBJ2-5; D is perhaps TRBD2 (5 bases). V was trimmed by 3 bases and J by 3 bases, leaving 12 bases between them. Looked up from germline, CDR1 is SGHDT and CDR2 is YYEEEE. The CDR3 has 14 residues. The CDR3 DNA is TGTGCCAGCAGCTCCCGGACTGTGAAAGAGACCCAGTACTTC. It is translated as CASSSRTVKETQYF.

The chain joins TRBV5-1 to TRBJ1-2, with D unresolved. Germline loops: CDR1 SGHRS, CDR2 YFSETQ. V lost 0 bases and J lost 4, with 7 bases in between. This CDR3 region has 13 residues. DNA for the CDR3: TGCGCCAGCAGCTTGGACAGCATCTATGGCTACACCTTC. Its protein product is CASSLDSIYGYTF.

The chain combines TRBV25-1 with TRBJ2-7; perhaps TRBD1 as D (6 bases). The CDR3 runs to 16 residues. V dropped 1 base and J dropped 0 bases, with 13 bases sitting between them. Germline loops: CDR1 MGHDK, CDR2 SYGVNS. DNA of the CDR3: TGTGCCAGCAGTGAATCCCAGGGGACGAGCTCCTACGAGCAGTACTTC. Protein product: CASSESQGTSSYEQYF.

The chain carries TRBV5-6 and TRBJ1-6; D is unclear. Trimming took off 0 bases at V and 10 bases at J, with 11 bases between the two ends. The CDR3 sequence is 14 residues long. The germline V gene encodes CDR1 SGHDT and CDR2 YYEEEE. CDR3 bases: TGTGCCAGCAGCTTGGATGGAGGGAGCTCACCCCTCCACTTT. Translating gives CASSLDGGSSPLHF.

The chain combines TRBV6-2 or TRBV6-3 with TRBJ1-1; TRBD1 might be the D (6 bases). The germline gives CDR1 MNHEY, CDR2 SVGEGT. There are 14 residues in the CDR3. V dropped 5 bases and J dropped 6 bases, with 16 bases sitting between them. This CDR3 reads CASSPQGLSAEAFF. Here the CDR3 DNA reads TGTGCCAGCAGTCCACAGGGTTTGTCGGCTGAAGCTTTCTTT.

The chain links TRBV12-5 to TRBJ2-3; 9 bases map to TRBD2. The CDR3 runs to 19 residues. V was pared by 4 bases and J by 0 bases, with 14 bases of the junction left unmatched. Germline V gives CDR1 LGHNT, CDR2 FRNRAP. The CDR3 DNA reads TGTGCTAGTGGTTCCCCGGGGGCTAGCGGGGCCTATAGCACAGATACGCAGTATTTT. Translating it yields CASGSPGASGAYSTDTQYF.

There are a few counts of this clone. This rearrangement joins TRBV6-5 to TRBJ1-5, with 8 bases matching TRBD1. Germline CDR1 and CDR2: MNHEY and SVGAGI. The CDR3 has 14 amino acids. V gave up 5 bases and J gave up 5 bases; unmatched junction bases: 5. CDR3 region: CASSRRGPDQPQHF. As DNA, the CDR3 is TGTGCCAGCAGTCGCAGGGGGCCGGATCAGCCCCAGCATTTT.

The J gene is TRBJ1-2, the V gene TRBV5-6, with D possibly TRBD1 on 6 matching bases. The length of the CDR3 is 15 residues. Trimming cost V 2 bases and J 5 bases, with 16 bases left between them. Germline loops: CDR1 SGHDT, CDR2 YYEEEE. CDR3 protein: CASSFLGAQGYGYTF. The CDR3 DNA is TGTGCCAGCAGCTTTCTAGGAGCCCAGGGGTATGGCTACACCTTC.

This chain links TRBV7-9 with TRBJ1-1; D perhaps matches TRBD1 (5 bases). Germline loops: CDR1 SEHNR, CDR2 FQNEAQ (reference sequence). The CDR3 runs 15 residues. V gave up 3 bases and J gave up 2 bases, with 13 bases separating them. The CDR3 spells CASSLNQGFNTEAFF. As DNA, the CDR3 is TGTGCCAGCAGCTTGAATCAGGGTTTCAACACTGAAGCTTTCTTT.

This sequence joins TRBV28 and TRBJ1-2; D is perhaps TRBD1 (6 bases). This CDR3 comprises 15 residues. Germline V lookup: CDR1 MDHEN, CDR2 SYDVKM. Deletions cut 2 bases from V and 6 bases from J, with 16 bases between. CDR3 DNA sequence: TGTGCCAGCAGTTTAGGCTGGTCACAGGGTAATGGCTACACCTTC. Protein: CASSLGWSQGNGYTF.

V usage is TRBV27 and J usage is TRBJ2-1, with D possibly matching TRBD1 (6 bases). Germline V gene lookup returns CDR1 MNHEY and CDR2 SMNVEV (reference sequence). The ends were cut back, 2 bases at V and 6 bases at J, with 14 bases in the middle. The CDR3 is 15 amino acids. CDR3 in amino acids: CASSLTLRGSNEQFF. CDR3 coding DNA: TGTGCCAGCAGTTTAACACTAAGGGGGTCCAATGAGCAGTTCTTC.

The gene calls are TRBV6-6 and TRBJ2-1, with 10 nucleotides matching TRBD1. The CDR3 spans 15 residues. J was trimmed by 4 bases and V by 5 bases; bases with no gene match: 5. Germline V gene sequence: CDR1 MNHNY, CDR2 SVGAGI (reference sequence). CDR3 sequence reads: CASSQGQGPYNEQFF. The CDR3 nucleotides read TGTGCCAGCAGTCAGGGACAGGGGCCTTACAATGAGCAGTTCTTC.

In its sample, this clone was seen a few times. This chain uses TRBV5-1 with TRBJ2-5, with 10 bases lining up with TRBD1. J lost 3 bases, V lost 0 bases, and 5 bases had no gene match. The length of the CDR3 is 16 residues. Germline V gene data show CDR1 as SGHRS and CDR2 as YFSETQ. DNA for the CDR3: TGCGCCAGCAGCTTGGCCGTGACAGGGGGCGAAGAGACCCAGTACTTC. This gives the protein CASSLAVTGGEETQYF.

The chain has TRBV6-5 and TRBJ2-7; 7 nucleotides line up with TRBD2. V lost 8 bases, J lost 0 bases, and 7 bases stayed unmatched. Per germline, CDR1 MNHEY and CDR2 SVGAGI. The CDR3 runs 14 residues. This CDR3 is CASHRGGSSYEQYF. DNA of the CDR3: TGTGCCAGCCACCGCGGCGGGAGCTCCTACGAGCAGTACTTC.

The chain couples TRBV7-2 to TRBJ1-6; tentative D call: TRBD1 (5 bases). V was trimmed by 2 bases and J by 3 bases, leaving 14 bases between them. The CDR3 loop spans 17 amino acids. Germline V gene data show CDR1 as SGHTA and CDR2 as FQGNSA. CDR3 sequence: CASSLWGGGGYNSPLHF. The CDR3 nucleotides are TGTGCCAGCAGCTTATGGGGCGGCGGGGGCTATAATTCACCCCTCCACTTT.

V and J are TRBV18 and TRBJ1-1; D uncertain. The CDR3 is 15 residues long. Germline CDR1 reads KGHSH; CDR2 reads LQKENI. Trimming cost V 1 base and J 3 bases, with 12 bases left between them. The CDR3 DNA is TGTGCCAGCTCACCACTGAGGGCTCGAGACACTGAAGCTTTCTTT. It encodes CASSPLRARDTEAFF.

V usage is TRBV7-8 and J usage is TRBJ2-7; D not resolved. Germline loops: CDR1 SGHVS, CDR2 FQNEAQ. V lost 1 base and J 0 bases, leaving 7 bases between the germline ends. This CDR3 spans 14 amino acids. The CDR3 DNA sequence: TGTGCCAGCAGCTTAGGACGACTCTCCTACGAGCAGTACTTC. Its protein is CASSLGRLSYEQYF.

The chain carries TRBV3-1 (or the pseudogene TRBV3-2) and TRBJ2-3, with 11 bases that match TRBD2. The CDR3 spans 15 residues. CDR1 is LGHDT and CDR2 is YNNKEL in the germline V gene (reference sequence). J was trimmed by 5 bases and V by 2 bases; bases with no gene match: 3. CDR3 sequence reads: CASSQLAGGLDTQYF. CDR3 sequence (DNA): TGTGCCAGCAGCCAATTAGCGGGGGGGCTAGATACGCAGTATTTT.

This chain links TRBV9 with TRBJ1-4, with a possible D match to TRBD1 (6 bases). Germline CDR1 SGDLS, CDR2 YYNGEE. Trimming removed 2 bases from V and 7 bases from J, with 15 bases in between. There are 15 residues in the CDR3. The CDR3 bases are TGTGCCAGCAGCGTCAATCCAGGGGTTAGTGAAAAACTGTTTTTT. It codes for CASSVNPGVSEKLFF.

In this sample, this clone turned up a few times. The chain recombines TRBV5-6 with TRBJ1-5, with 7 bases fitting TRBD1. CDR1 is SGHDT and CDR2 is YYEEEE in the germline V gene. The CDR3 extends over 18 amino acids. After removal of 0 bases from V and 0 bases from J, the junction contained 9 bases not matched to a gene. The DNA for the CDR3 is TGTGCCAGCAGCTTGGGGGGACAGAAAAGGTATAGCAATCAGCCCCAGCATTTT. Encoded protein: CASSLGGQKRYSNQPQHF.

The gene calls are TRBV5-4 and TRBJ2-1, with a weak D call TRBD1 (6 bases). Germline CDR1 reads SGHNT; CDR2 reads YYREEE (reference sequence). V was clipped by 0 bases and J by 7 bases, with 11 bases between them. The CDR3 covers 14 residues. The chain's CDR3 is CASSLVFQGNEQFF. The CDR3 DNA sequence: TGTGCCAGCAGCTTGGTCTTCCAGGGGAATGAGCAGTTCTTC.

The chain is built from TRBV5-1 and TRBJ1-1, with unresolved D. Trimming removed 0 bases from V and 3 bases from J, with 6 bases in between. The CDR3 is 13 residues long. CDR1 is SGHRS and CDR2 is YFSETQ in the germline V gene. This CDR3 is CASSLAQYTEAFF. The CDR3 nucleotides read TGCGCCAGCAGCTTGGCACAGTACACTGAAGCTTTCTTT.

The gene calls are TRBV5-1 and TRBJ2-3, with 9 bases matching TRBD1. The germline gives CDR1 SGHRS, CDR2 YFSETQ. The junction had 6 bases not matched to a gene; V was cut back by 0 bases and J by 7 bases. The CDR3 has 15 residues. DNA of the CDR3: TGCGCCAGCAGCTTGGAGGGGACAGGGTCGAATACGCAGTATTTT. This translates into CASSLEGTGSNTQYF.

The V gene is TRBV7-9, the J gene TRBJ2-1, with 10 bases lining up with TRBD2. The CDR3 extends over 16 amino acids. Germline CDR1 and CDR2: SEHNR and FQNEAQ (reference sequence). V lost 5 bases to trimming and J lost 3 bases; unmatched junction nucleotides: 7. The CDR3: CASSQTLAGVYNEQFF. The CDR3 nucleotides read TGTGCCAGCAGCCAAACGCTAGCGGGGGTCTACAATGAGCAGTTCTTC.

J is TRBJ2-1 and V is TRBV7-9; D is uncertain. This CDR3 comprises 12 residues. Trimming took off 1 base at V and 7 bases at J, with 5 bases between the two ends. The germline gives CDR1 SEHNR, CDR2 FQNEAQ (reference sequence). The CDR3 sequence is CASSLVQNEQFF. CDR3 sequence (DNA): TGTGCCAGCAGCTTAGTACAGAATGAGCAGTTCTTC.

The chain combines TRBV6-5 with TRBJ1-5; possible D gene TRBD1, 6 bases. Germline CDR1 MNHEY, CDR2 SVGAGI. Trimming took off 8 bases at V and 7 bases at J, with 15 bases between the two ends. This CDR3 spans 13 amino acids. The DNA for the CDR3 is TGTGCCAGCGATTCACAGGGAATCCAGCCCCAGCATTTT. Protein: CASDSQGIQPQHF.

The rearrangement uses TRBV7-9 and TRBJ2-5; tentative D call: TRBD1 (5 bases). The germline CDR1 and CDR2 sequences are SEHNR and FQNEAQ (reference sequence). V lost 6 bases, J lost 5 bases, and 10 bases lay in between. This CDR3 contains 12 residues. The CDR3 DNA sequence: TGTGCCAGCAGATTTAGGGGTGAGACCCAGTACTTC. Its translation is CASRFRGETQYF.

The chain has TRBV6-2 or TRBV6-3 and TRBJ1-5, with D possibly TRBD1 on 6 matching bases. Trimming left V 5 bases short and J 1 base short, with 9 bases between. This CDR3 region has 14 residues. Germline lookup yields CDR1 MNHEY and CDR2 SVGEGT. The CDR3 DNA reads TGTGCCAGCAGTGACAGGCTGAGCAATCAGCCCCAGCATTTT. Its protein product is CASSDRLSNQPQHF.

The chain has TRBV5-4 and TRBJ1-2, with a possible D match to TRBD1 (5 bases). The CDR3 has 12 residues. The V end was cut by 4 bases, the J end by 6 bases, with 10 bases between. The V gene's germline CDR1 is SGHNT and CDR2 YYREEE (reference sequence). In DNA form, the CDR3 reads TGTGCCAGCAGCGCGGGGGAGAATGGCTACACCTTC. This codes for CASSAGENGYTF.

This chain links TRBV7-3 with TRBJ2-5, with D tentatively TRBD2 (6 bases). V lost 5 bases and J 2 bases, leaving 15 bases between the germline ends. The CDR3 is made up of 15 amino acids. Looked up from germline, CDR1 is SGHTA and CDR2 is FQGTGA. CDR3 nucleotides: TGTGCCAGCAGCCCCGCGGGGACCGGACAAGAGACCCAGTACTTC. Protein product: CASSPAGTGQETQYF.

Only a few counts were recorded for this clone. The gene calls are TRBV6-2 or TRBV6-3 and TRBJ1-5; 7 bases line up with TRBD1. CDR1 MNHEY and CDR2 SVGEGT come from the germline V gene. The CDR3 is 15 residues long. After removal of 4 bases from V and 6 bases from J, the junction contained 9 bases not matched to a gene. The CDR3 region has the DNA TGTGCCAGCAGTTCGGATCGAGAGGGGGCTCAGCCCCAGCATTTT. This translates into CASSSDREGAQPQHF.

The rearrangement joins TRBV21-1 to TRBJ1-4; no DNA check was done on the table's D call, TRBD1. TRBV21-1 is designated a pseudogene. The CDR3 is 16 amino acids. In DNA form, the CDR3 reads TGTGCCAGCAGCAGGACAGGGGGCTTGGCTAATGAAAAACTGTTTTTT. This translates into CASSRTGGLANEKLFF.